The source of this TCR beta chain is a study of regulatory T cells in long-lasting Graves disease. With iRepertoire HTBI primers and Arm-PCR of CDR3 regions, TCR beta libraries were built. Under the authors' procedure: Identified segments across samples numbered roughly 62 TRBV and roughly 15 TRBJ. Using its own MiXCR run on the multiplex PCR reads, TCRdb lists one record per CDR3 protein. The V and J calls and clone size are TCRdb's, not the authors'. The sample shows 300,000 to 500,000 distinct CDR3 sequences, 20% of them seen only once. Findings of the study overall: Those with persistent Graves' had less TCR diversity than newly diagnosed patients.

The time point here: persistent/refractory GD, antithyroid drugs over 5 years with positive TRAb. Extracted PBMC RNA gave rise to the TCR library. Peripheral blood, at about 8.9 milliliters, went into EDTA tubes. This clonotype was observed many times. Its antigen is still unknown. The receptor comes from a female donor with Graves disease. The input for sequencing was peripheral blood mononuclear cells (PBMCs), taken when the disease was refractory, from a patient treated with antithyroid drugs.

In DNA form, the CDR3 reads TGTGCCAGCACCTATGGGTTTGGGGCGATGTACGAGCAGTACTTC. Protein sequence: CASTYGFGAMYEQYF. The chain employs TRBV6-1 and TRBJ2-7; TRBD1 is a possible D gene (5 bases). Germline V gene data show CDR1 as MNHNS and CDR2 as SASEGT. V was clipped by 7 bases and J by 4 bases, with 20 bases between them. The CDR3 is 15 residues long.